This TCR beta chain was recorded in a study of T cell responses to AZD1222 COVID-19 vaccine. Study-wide findings and caveats: Most donors were white British and more were female, and clonal diversity was possibly underestimated. CD4 TCRs linked to vaccination spanned spike, dominating at 160-218 and 743-854. Reports say nearly half of spike-specific TCRs go after unmutated variant regions. Repertoires were obtained only post-peak T cell response.

The CDR3 length is 17 residues. CDR1 and CDR2 from the germline V gene are SGHDN and FVKESK. Trimming pared 4 bases from V and 4 bases from J, leaving 22 bases between. This clone was recorded once. The antigen is not known. The repertoire was sequenced with immunoSEQ multiplex PCR; TCRdb's copy has only in-frame clones and lacks some. The sample holds around 99,000 clones, 70% to 90% seen once. The sample in question was peripheral blood, obtained 28 days after the second AZD1222 dose. The rearrangement joins TRBV14 to TRBJ1-2; tentatively, D is TRBD1 (6 bases). This clonotype was obtained from an adult who received the AZD1222 COVID-19 vaccine. The CDR3 DNA follows: TGTGCCAGCAGCCCCCCTGAACAGGGACCCTCCTTCTATGGCTACACCTTC. Translated: CASSPPEQGPSFYGYTF. The variable domain in full, completed from reference TRBV14 and TRBJ1-2, reads EAGVTQFPSHSVIEKGQTVTLRCDPISGHDNLYWYRRVMGKEIKFLLHFVKESKQDESGMPNNRFLAERTGGTYSTLKVQPAELEDSGVYFCASSPPEQGPSFYGYTFGSGTRLTVV.